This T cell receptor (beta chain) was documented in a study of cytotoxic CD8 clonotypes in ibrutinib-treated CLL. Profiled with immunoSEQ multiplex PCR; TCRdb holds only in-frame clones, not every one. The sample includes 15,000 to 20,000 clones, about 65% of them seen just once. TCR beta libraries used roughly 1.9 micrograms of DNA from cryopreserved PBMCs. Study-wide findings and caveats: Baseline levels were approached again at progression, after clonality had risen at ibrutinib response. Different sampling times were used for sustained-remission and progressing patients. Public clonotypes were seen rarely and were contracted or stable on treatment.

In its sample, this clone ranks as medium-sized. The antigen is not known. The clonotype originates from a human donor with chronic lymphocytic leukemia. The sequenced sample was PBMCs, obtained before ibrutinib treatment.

The CDR3 coding sequence is TGTGCCATTCGGAGCGGGGGTAAGCCCTACGAGCAGTACTTC. Translated: CAIRSGGKPYEQYF. The V gene is TRBV6-6, the J gene TRBJ2-7; TRBD2 aligns across 8 bases. CDR1 is MNHNY and CDR2 is SVGAGI in the germline V gene (reference sequence). The CDR3 consists of 14 residues. The V segment lost 10 bases and the J segment 2 bases; nucleotides outside the gene matches: 10.